The 7 T cell receptor beta chains below were found in one sample sequenced in a study of blood T cells in healthy people across ages (dated by TCRdb to the mid-2010s). The method behind the library was 5' RACE. Data came from an Illumina HiSeq 2500. The second PCR ran for roughly 7 to 11 cycles and used a J-beta primer mix along with a sample-barcoded 5' primer. The public reads were quality trimmed at Q25 with fastp and then assembled into clones with MiXCR by TCRdb, keeping productive beta chains. One record per CDR3 amino acid sequence lists the most common genes and DNA. A total of approximately 1.5 million distinct CDR3 sequences appear in this sample, 42% of them only once. The ten largest clones capture about 4% of the sample. Sample: blood. The receptors were gathered from a woman aged 18-29 years in good health.

V and J are TRBV27 and TRBJ2-1; no clear D. Between the trimmed V and J ends, which lost 5 bases and 2 bases, there was a span of 10 bases. CDR1 is MNHEY and CDR2 is SMNVEV in the germline V gene (reference sequence). The CDR3 spans 14 residues. The CDR3 DNA follows: TGTGCCAGCAGTGTCCGGGTCCCCTACAATGAGCAGTTCTTC. Residues: CASSVRVPYNEQFF.

The chain carries TRBV20-1 and TRBJ2-1; no clear D gene. V lost 1 base to trimming and J lost 6 bases, with 19 bases between them. CDR1 and CDR2 (germline): DFQATT, SNEGSKA (reference sequence). The CDR3 consists of 16 residues. CDR3 nucleotides: TGCAGTGCTAGAGTTGTGCACTTCGACGTCGGCAATGAGCAGTTCTTC. This sequence encodes CSARVVHFDVGNEQFF.

Remarks on this clonotype: Its ends do not fully match the called genes, so a read error is possible. The chain employs TRBV6-5 and TRBJ2-1, with D perhaps matching TRBD2 (6 bases). The CDR3 totals 15 residues. CDR1 MNHEY and CDR2 SVGAGI come from the germline V gene. The CDR3 nucleotides read TGTACCAGCAGTTACTCGGGCGGGGTTTACAATGAGCAGTTCTTC. It codes for CTSSYSGGVYNEQFF.

This clonotype was observed a few times. V is TRBV20-1 and J is TRBJ1-5, with 7 bases matching TRBD1. CDR1 is DFQATT, CDR2 SNEGSKA, per germline (reference sequence). The CDR3 contains 15 residues. V was pared by 1 base and J by 0 bases, with 3 bases of the junction left unmatched. CDR3 DNA sequence: TGCAGTGCTAGAGGACAGGGCAATAGCAATCAGCCCCAGCATTTT. This sequence encodes CSARGQGNSNQPQHF.

This clonotype was recorded a few times. The V gene is TRBV27, the J gene TRBJ2-4, with D possibly being TRBD2 (7 bases). The CDR3 covers 17 residues. V lost 5 bases and J lost 0, with 17 bases in between. CDR1 is MNHEY, CDR2 SMNVEV, per germline (reference sequence). Here the CDR3 DNA reads TGTGCCAGCAGTAAGCGGGACAATCAGTTAGCCAAAAACATTCAGTACTTC. It specifies CASSKRDNQLAKNIQYF.

This clonotype was found once. The rearrangement links TRBV5-1 to TRBJ1-1, with D possibly matching TRBD1 (5 bases). Germline V gene data show CDR1 as SGHRS and CDR2 as YFSETQ. Trimming pared 1 base from V and 5 bases from J, leaving 15 bases between. The CDR3 runs to 15 residues. Here the CDR3 reads CASSLRAGDGTEAFF. In DNA form, the CDR3 reads TGCGCCAGCAGCTTGAGGGCGGGGGATGGTACTGAAGCTTTCTTT.

V gene TRBV12-3 or TRBV12-4 combines with J gene TRBJ2-2, with D possibly matching TRBD1 (6 bases). The CDR3 extends over 15 amino acids. Trimming left V 6 bases short and J 3 bases short, with 14 bases between. The CDR3 loop reads CASSPRDTYTGELFF. The CDR3, as DNA: TGTGCCAGCAGCCCTCGGGACACTTACACCGGGGAGCTGTTTTTT.